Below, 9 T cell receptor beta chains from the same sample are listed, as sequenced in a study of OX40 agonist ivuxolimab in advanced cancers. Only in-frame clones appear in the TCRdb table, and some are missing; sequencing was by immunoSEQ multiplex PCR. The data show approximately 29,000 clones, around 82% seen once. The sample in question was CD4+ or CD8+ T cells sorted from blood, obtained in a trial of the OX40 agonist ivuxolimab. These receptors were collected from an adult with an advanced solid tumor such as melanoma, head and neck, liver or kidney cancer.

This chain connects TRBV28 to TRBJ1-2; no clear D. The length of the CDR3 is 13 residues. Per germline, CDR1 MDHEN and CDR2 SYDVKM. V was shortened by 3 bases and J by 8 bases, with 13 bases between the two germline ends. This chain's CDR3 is CASSLGAGGGYTF. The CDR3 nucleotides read TGTGCCAGCAGTTTGGGCGCCGGAGGAGGCTACACCTTC.

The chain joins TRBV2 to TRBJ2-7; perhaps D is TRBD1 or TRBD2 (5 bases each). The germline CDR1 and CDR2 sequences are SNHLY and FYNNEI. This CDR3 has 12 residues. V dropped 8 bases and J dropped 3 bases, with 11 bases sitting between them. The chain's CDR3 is CASRDAYYEQYF. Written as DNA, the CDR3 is TGTGCCAGCCGGGACGCTTACTACGAGCAGTACTTC.

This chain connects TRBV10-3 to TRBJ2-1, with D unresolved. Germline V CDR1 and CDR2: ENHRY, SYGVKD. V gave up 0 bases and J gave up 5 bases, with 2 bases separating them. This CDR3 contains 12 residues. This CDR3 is CAISESHNEQFF. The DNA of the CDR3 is TGTGCCATCAGTGAGTCTCACAATGAGCAGTTCTTC.

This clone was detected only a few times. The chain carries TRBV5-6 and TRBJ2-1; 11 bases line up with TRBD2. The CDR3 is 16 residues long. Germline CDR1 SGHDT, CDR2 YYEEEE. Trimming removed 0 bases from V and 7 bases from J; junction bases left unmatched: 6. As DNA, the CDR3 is TGTGCCAGCAGCTTGGAGGAGGCTAGCGGGAGGAATGAGCAGTTCTTC. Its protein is CASSLEEASGRNEQFF.

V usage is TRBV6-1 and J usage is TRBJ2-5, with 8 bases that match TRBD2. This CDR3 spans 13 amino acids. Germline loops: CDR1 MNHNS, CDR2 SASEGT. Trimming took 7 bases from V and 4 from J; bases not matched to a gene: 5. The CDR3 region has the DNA TGTGCCAGCATAAGCGGGAGAGGAGAGACCCAGTACTTC. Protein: CASISGRGETQYF.

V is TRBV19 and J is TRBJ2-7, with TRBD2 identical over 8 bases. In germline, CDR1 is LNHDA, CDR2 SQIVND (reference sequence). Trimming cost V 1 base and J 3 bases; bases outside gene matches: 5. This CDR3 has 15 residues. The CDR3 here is CASSIGSSGSYEQYF. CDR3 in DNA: TGTGCCAGTAGTATAGGATCCAGCGGGAGCTACGAGCAGTACTTC.

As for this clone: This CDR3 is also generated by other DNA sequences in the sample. The CDR3 region has the DNA TGTGCCAGCAGCTCACTATTTAGACAGAACACTGAAGCTTTCTTT. This gives the protein CASSSLFRQNTEAFF. V usage is TRBV5-4 and J usage is TRBJ1-1; no definite D call. V was trimmed by 3 bases and J by 1 base, leaving 13 bases between them. The length of the CDR3 is 15 residues. From germline, CDR1 is SGHNT and CDR2 YYREEE (reference sequence).

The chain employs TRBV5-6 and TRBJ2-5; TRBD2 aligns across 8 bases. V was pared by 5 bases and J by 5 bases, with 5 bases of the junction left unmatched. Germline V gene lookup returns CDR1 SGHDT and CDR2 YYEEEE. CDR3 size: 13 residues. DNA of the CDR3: TGTGCCAGCAGTCCCGGGGGGGCTGAGACCCAGTACTTC. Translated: CASSPGGAETQYF.

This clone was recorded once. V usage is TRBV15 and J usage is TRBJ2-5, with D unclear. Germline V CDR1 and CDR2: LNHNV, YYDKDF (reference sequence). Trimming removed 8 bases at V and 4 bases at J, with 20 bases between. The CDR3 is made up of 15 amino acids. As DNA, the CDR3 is TGTGCCACCTCCGCCACTCTACCCCCCTTAGAGACCCAGTACTTC. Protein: CATSATLPPLETQYF. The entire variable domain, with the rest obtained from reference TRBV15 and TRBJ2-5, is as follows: DAMVIQNPRYQVTQFGKPVTLSCSQTLNHNVMYWYQQKSSQAPKLLFHYYDKDFNNEADTPDNFQSRRPNTSFCFLDIRSPGLGDTAMYLCATSATLPPLETQYFGPGTRLLVL.